This TCR beta chain was obtained from a study of blood T cell repertoires in COVID-19. The CDR3 extends over 16 amino acids. Germline V gene sequence: CDR1 MNHEY, CDR2 SVGEGT. V was cut by 5 bases and J by 5 bases, with 19 bases left in between. Clones were sequenced by immunoSEQ multiplex PCR, and TCRdb holds only the in-frame ones, with some missing. The repertoire consists of roughly 250,000 clones, with more than 75% occurring once and the leading ten covering just under 1%. Sequenced: peripheral blood. V and J are TRBV6-2 or TRBV6-3 and TRBJ2-1; a possible D gene is TRBD2 (5 bases). The clonotype comes from a woman in her thirties or forties who had recovered from COVID-19. This chain's CDR3 is CASSPPGGGPHNEQFF. CDR3 nucleotide sequence: TGTGCCAGCAGTCCCCCGGGCGGAGGCCCCCACAATGAGCAGTTCTTC.